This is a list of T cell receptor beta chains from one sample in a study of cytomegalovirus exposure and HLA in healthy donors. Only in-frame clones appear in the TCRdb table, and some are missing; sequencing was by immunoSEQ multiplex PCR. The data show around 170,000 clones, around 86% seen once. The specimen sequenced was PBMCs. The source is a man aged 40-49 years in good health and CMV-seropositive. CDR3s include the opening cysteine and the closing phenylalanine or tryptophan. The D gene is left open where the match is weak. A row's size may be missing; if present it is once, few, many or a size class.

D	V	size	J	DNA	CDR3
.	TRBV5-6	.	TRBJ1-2	TGTGCCAGCACCCTACTCTGGGAAGCGGGCTATGGCTACACCTTC	CASTLLWEAGYGYTF
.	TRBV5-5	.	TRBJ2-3	TGTGCCTCCAGCCTTCTTGGGGTTGGGGGGGGCCTCACAGATACGCAGTATTTT	CASSLLGVGGGLTDTQYF
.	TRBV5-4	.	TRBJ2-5	TGTGCCAGCAGCTTGCTGGGGCCGCAAGAGACCCAGTACTTC	CASSLLGPQETQYF
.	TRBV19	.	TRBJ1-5	TGTGCCAGTAGTATAGGCAGATATAGGAGACAGCCCCAGCATTTT	CASSIGRYRRQPQHF
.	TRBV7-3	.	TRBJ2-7	TGTGCCAGCAGCTCTACGCACCGGGTAAGGCCCTACGAGCAGTACTTC	CASSSTHRVRPYEQYF
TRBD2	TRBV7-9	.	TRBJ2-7	TGTGCCAGCAGCCTTCGGGAGGCCGGGGAGCAGTACTTC	CASSLREAGEQYF
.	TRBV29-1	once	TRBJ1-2	TGCAGCGTTGATTCGGAACAGGCAGGCTACACCTTC	CSVDSEQAGYTF
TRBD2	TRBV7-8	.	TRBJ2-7	TGTGCCAGCAGATCCCGACTAGCGGGGGCACTATACGAGCAGTACTTC	CASRSRLAGALYEQYF
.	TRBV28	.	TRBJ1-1	TGTGCCAGCGGCTACAGGGTGAACACTGAAGCTTTCTTT	CASGYRVNTEAFF
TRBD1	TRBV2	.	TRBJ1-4	TGTGCCAGCAGGACAGGGGGAAAACTGTTTTTT	CASRTGGKLFF
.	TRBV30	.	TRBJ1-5	TGTGCCTGGAGTCGGGAAGGTCGTCAGCCCCAGCATTTT	CAWSREGRQPQHF
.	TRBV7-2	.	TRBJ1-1	TGTGCCAGCAGCTTATCAGGTGGGGGCCGAACTGAAGCTTTCTTT	CASSLSGGGRTEAFF
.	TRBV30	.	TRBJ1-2	TGTGCCTGGAGTGTACAGTCCTATGGCTACACCTTC	CAWSVQSYGYTF
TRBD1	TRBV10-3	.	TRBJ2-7	TGTGCCGCCTCCCGGGACAGGGCTTCCGAGCAGTACTTC	CAASRDRASEQYF
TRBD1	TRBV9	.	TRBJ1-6	TGTGCCAGCAGCCCGTACACAGGGGGCCCAGGGAATTCACCCCTCCACTTT	CASSPYTGGPGNSPLHF
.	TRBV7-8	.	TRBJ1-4	TGTGCCAGCAGCTTACAGGTTAATAATGAAAAACTGTTTTTT	CASSLQVNNEKLFF
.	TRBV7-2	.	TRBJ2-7	TGTGCCAGCAGCTTAAAAGCAGGGCTCGCCGAGCAGTACTTC	CASSLKAGLAEQYF
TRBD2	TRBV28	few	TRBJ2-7	TGTGCCAGCAGTGAGGGGCGGGGGGAGCAGTACTTC	CASSEGRGEQYF
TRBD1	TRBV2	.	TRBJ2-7	TGTGCCAGCAGGACAGGGCCCTACGAGCAGTACTTC	CASRTGPYEQYF
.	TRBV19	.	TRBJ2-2	TGTGCCAGTAATCGCGGAAACACCGGGGAGCTGTTTTTT	CASNRGNTGELFF